This T cell receptor (beta chain) was retrieved from a study of neoadjuvant nivolumab and ipilimumab in lung cancer. As regards this clone: The antigen is undetermined.

V dropped 2 bases and J dropped 4 bases, with 6 bases sitting between them. The length of the CDR3 is 12 residues. Looked up from germline, CDR1 is GTSNPN and CDR2 is SVGIG (reference sequence). Study observations and caveats: From pretherapy to surgery, tumor richness and clonality rose with dual therapy. Only a small number of samples underwent TCR sequencing. Only a single major-pathologic-response sample was available for clonality analysis. Higher pretherapy blood TCR richness went with higher resected-tumor richness.

The method was immunoSEQ multiplex PCR; TCRdb's version includes in-frame clones alone and lacks a portion of them. Of tens of thousands of clones listed, roughly 89% are singletons. The sample consisted of blood, taken before neoadjuvant nivolumab, alone or with ipilimumab. The chain combines TRBV30 with TRBJ2-1, with D hard to call. The sequence derives from an adult with non-small cell lung cancer. Some clones in this sample may be carry-over from other donors' samples. The CDR3 reads CAWSPSYNEQFF. CDR3 bases: TGTGCCTGGAGTCCCTCTTACAATGAGCAGTTCTTC.